Below are 15 T cell receptor beta chains sequenced from a single sample in a study of cytomegalovirus exposure and HLA in healthy donors. The PCR contained 60 Vbeta and 13 Jbeta primers. Only in-frame clones appear in the TCRdb table, and some are missing; sequencing was by immunoSEQ multiplex PCR. The sample records 110,000 or so clones, 82% being singletons. Sample: PBMCs. Receptors were obtained from a young woman in good health and CMV-seronegative.

The V call is TRBV19, the J call TRBJ1-5; the D is unclear. This CDR3 is 14 amino acids long. Deletions cut 0 bases from V and 5 bases from J, with 8 bases between. Germline values: CDR1 LNHDA, CDR2 SQIVND (reference sequence). This CDR3 reads CASSIEAVDQPQHF. The CDR3 coding sequence is TGTGCCAGTAGTATAGAGGCAGTTGATCAGCCCCAGCATTTT.

The chain couples TRBV15 to TRBJ1-1, with 7 bases aligning to TRBD1. The V and J ends lost 3 bases and 8 bases, in that order; junction bases with no gene match: 6. The CDR3 has 13 amino acids. CDR1 LNHNV and CDR2 YYDKDF come from the germline V gene (reference sequence). In nucleotides, the CDR3 is TGTGCCACCAGCAGTAAGGGACAGCTGGAAGCTTTCTTT. Its translation is CATSSKGQLEAFF.

This rearrangement joins TRBV5-4 to TRBJ2-7; D is possibly TRBD1 (6 bases). Germline CDR1 reads SGHNT; CDR2 reads YYREEE (reference sequence). The CDR3 loop spans 15 amino acids. V was clipped by 4 bases and J by 3 bases, with 17 bases between them. The CDR3: CASSAHNTGIYEQYF. The CDR3 coding sequence is TGTGCCAGCAGCGCGCACAACACAGGGATCTACGAGCAGTACTTC.

This chain joins TRBV4-3 and TRBJ1-2; the D gene is possibly TRBD1 (5 bases). The germline CDR1 and CDR2 sequences are LGHNA and YSLEER. The CDR3 length is 14 residues. V lost 4 bases and J lost 4, with 13 bases in between. The CDR3 sequence is CASSPSGGTYGYTF. The CDR3 DNA is TGCGCCAGCAGCCCTTCCGGGGGGACCTATGGCTACACCTTC.

V and J are TRBV6-5 and TRBJ2-7; tentative D call: TRBD1 (5 bases). Germline V gene data show CDR1 as MNHEY and CDR2 as SVGAGI. The V end lost 2 bases, the J end lost 6 bases, and 11 bases lay between the germline ends. This CDR3 contains 13 residues. In nucleotides, the CDR3 is TGTGCCAGCAGTTACAGGGGCAGTTTCGAGCAGTACTTC. Residues: CASSYRGSFEQYF.

The rearrangement links TRBV14 to TRBJ2-4; no clear D. This CDR3 has 17 amino acids. Per the germline V gene, CDR1 is SGHDN and CDR2 is FVKESK. Trimming cost V 0 bases and J 0 bases, with 12 bases left between them. CDR3 nucleotide sequence: TGTGCCAGCAGCCAAGATGAGATTCGCCTAGCCAAAAACATTCAGTACTTC. It codes for CASSQDEIRLAKNIQYF. The full variable domain, in which reference TRBV14 and TRBJ2-4 provide the parts outside the CDR3, is EAGVTQFPSHSVIEKGQTVTLRCDPISGHDNLYWYRRVMGKEIKFLLHFVKESKQDESGMPNNRFLAERTGGTYSTLKVQPAELEDSGVYFCASSQDEIRLAKNIQYFGAGTRLSVL.

The chain is built from TRBV19 and TRBJ1-1, with no clear D. The CDR3 has 12 amino acids. Germline V gene data show CDR1 as LNHDA and CDR2 as SQIVND (reference sequence). V lost 6 bases, J lost 9 bases, and 14 bases lay in between. As DNA, the CDR3 is TGTGCCAGTAGCACCTCAGGTGCCAAAGCTTTCTTT. It is translated as CASSTSGAKAFF. Combining the CDR3 with reference TRBV19 and TRBJ1-1 gives the whole variable domain DGGITQSPKYLFRKEGQNVTLSCEQNLNHDAMYWYRQDPGQGLRLIYYSQIVNDFQKGDIAEGYSVSREKKESFPLTVTSAQKNPTAFYLCASSTSGAKAFFGQGTRLTVV.

V usage is TRBV30 and J usage is TRBJ1-6; no clear D. CDR3 length: 13 residues. CDR1 and CDR2 from the germline V gene are GTSNPN and SVGIG (reference sequence). Trimming left V 2 bases short and J 11 bases short, with 13 bases between. CDR3 sequence reads: CAWSPALQAPLHF. For the CDR3, the DNA is TGTGCCTGGAGTCCCGCTCTGCAGGCACCCCTCCACTTT.

The DNA for the CDR3 is TGTGCCACCCAAGAACAGGGATGGGGTCAGAACACTGAAGCTTTCTTT. Translated: CATQEQGWGQNTEAFF. The chain links TRBV6-4 to TRBJ1-1; D possibly corresponds to TRBD1 (6 bases). Germline V gene lookup returns CDR1 MRHNA and CDR2 SNTAGT. The CDR3 is made up of 16 amino acids. The V end lost 10 bases, the J end lost 1 base, and 22 bases lay between the germline ends.

The chain carries TRBV5-8 and TRBJ2-3; 8 positions agree with TRBD2. Germline assignment: CDR1 SGHTS and CDR2 YDEGEE. This CDR3 has 17 residues. The V segment lost 0 bases and the J segment 3 bases; nucleotides outside the gene matches: 9. In nucleotides, the CDR3 is TGTGCCAGCAGCTTGGAGATTAGCGGGGTGGAGACAGATACGCAGTATTTT. It translates to CASSLEISGVETDTQYF. Using reference TRBV5-8 and TRBJ2-3 for the parts outside the CDR3, the full variable domain is EAGVTQSPTHLIKTRGQQATLRCSPISGHTSVYWYQQALGLGLQFLLWYDEGEERNRGNFPPRFSGRQFPNYSSELNVNALELEDSALYLCASSLEISGVETDTQYFGPGTRLTVL.

V usage is TRBV4-1 and J usage is TRBJ2-3, with 9 bases identical to TRBD2. The CDR3 has 17 amino acids. CDR1 is MGHRA, CDR2 YSYEKL, per germline. The V segment lost 0 bases and the J segment 2 bases; nucleotides outside the gene matches: 6. CDR3 sequence (DNA): TGCGCCAGCAGCCAAGATGAGCGGGGGGTTAACACAGATACGCAGTATTTT. The encoded protein is CASSQDERGVNTDTQYF.

The chain carries TRBV11-3 and TRBJ2-4, with 12 bases aligning to TRBD2. The germline CDR1 and CDR2 sequences are SGHNT and YENEEA. V shed 4 bases, J shed 1 base, and the junction held 2 bases outside the gene matches. The CDR3 runs to 16 residues. CDR3: CASSSGTSGAKNIQYF. CDR3 in DNA: TGTGCCAGCAGCTCCGGGACTAGCGGGGCCAAAAACATTCAGTACTTC.

The J gene is TRBJ2-1, the V gene TRBV5-1; 7 bases fit TRBD2. Germline CDR1 reads SGHRS; CDR2 reads YFSETQ. The trim removed 1 base at V and 3 bases at J, leaving 10 bases unmatched. The CDR3 covers 17 residues. The CDR3 DNA reads TGCGCCAGCAGCTTGCCTCTTGACGGGAGGAACTACAATGAGCAGTTCTTC. Protein: CASSLPLDGRNYNEQFF.

The rearrangement uses TRBV7-9 and TRBJ2-7; D remains ambiguous. Trimming left V 6 bases short and J 3 bases short, with 12 bases between. Germline values: CDR1 SEHNR, CDR2 FQNEAQ (reference sequence). The CDR3 runs 13 residues. The CDR3 region is CASRTPGGYEQYF. Written as DNA, the CDR3 is TGTGCCAGCAGGACCCCCGGCGGCTACGAGCAGTACTTC.

The rearrangement links TRBV29-1 to TRBJ2-1; the D is unclear. Germline V gene data show CDR1 as SQVTM and CDR2 as ANQGSEA. This CDR3 spans 13 amino acids. V shed 3 bases and J shed 2 bases, with 8 bases lying between them. CDR3: CSVDGQTYNEQFF. CDR3 bases: TGCAGCGTTGATGGGCAAACCTACAATGAGCAGTTCTTC.